At least ten counts were recorded for the clone carrying this TCR beta chain. The antigen is not known. TCR beta CDR3 sequences were amplified from RNA transcripts. The TCR CDR3 first-round RT-PCR relied on the HTBI primer set. TCRdb re-derived calls from the multiplex PCR reads in MiXCR, one entry per CDR3 protein. The sample records approximately 590,000 distinct CDR3 sequences, around 46% being singletons. This CDR3 region has 14 residues. CDR1 and CDR2 (germline): LNHNV, YYDKDF (reference sequence). Trimming took off 1 base at V and 2 bases at J, with 9 bases between the two ends. The record originates from a study of T cells in Graves' hyperthyroidism and ophthalmopathy. Study-wide results and caveats: Most clonotypes expanded in thyroid above 0.001 were likewise present in blood.

The rearrangement uses TRBV15 and TRBJ2-7; no reliable D call. Source material: peripheral blood or thyroid tissue (not recorded which). The sequence was collected from a woman aged 18-29 years with Graves' hyperthyroidism. The CDR3 region is CATSRGGRTYEQYF. CDR3 bases: TGTGCCACCAGCAGAGGCGGCAGGACCTACGAGCAGTACTTC.